Listed here are 10 T cell receptor beta chains from one sample, sequenced in a study of OX40 agonist ivuxolimab in advanced cancers. The repertoire was sequenced with immunoSEQ multiplex PCR; TCRdb's copy has only in-frame clones and lacks some. The profile covers approximately 58,000 clones, with roughly 81% appearing a single time and under 3% taken by the ten largest. The input for sequencing was CD4+ or CD8+ T cells sorted from blood, taken in a trial of the OX40 agonist ivuxolimab. The receptor set was obtained from an adult with an advanced solid tumor such as melanoma, head and neck, liver or kidney cancer.

This chain joins TRBV6-1 and TRBJ2-5, with D unclear. Germline V gives CDR1 MNHNS, CDR2 SASEGT. CDR3 length: 14 residues. Deletions cut 2 bases from V and 0 bases from J, with 7 bases between. The CDR3 reads CASSEPGYQETQYF. Here the CDR3 DNA reads TGTGCCAGCAGTGAACCGGGCTACCAAGAGACCCAGTACTTC.

This rearrangement joins TRBV5-1 to TRBJ2-7; a possible D gene is TRBD1 (6 bases). The V gene lost 4 bases and the J gene lost 3 bases, with 14 bases spanning the gap. The length of the CDR3 is 14 residues. Germline CDR1 and CDR2: SGHRS and YFSETQ. CDR3 nucleotides: TGCGCCAGCAGCACCGGGACAATTAGCTACGAGCAGTACTTC. It specifies CASSTGTISYEQYF.

V usage is TRBV29-1 and J usage is TRBJ1-1, with TRBD1 as a possible D gene (6 bases). This CDR3 contains 17 residues. Germline V gene lookup returns CDR1 SQVTM and CDR2 ANQGSEA. V dropped 1 base and J dropped 1 base, with 19 bases sitting between them. The DNA for the CDR3 is TGCAGCGTTGAAGTTATCAGGGGAAGTGTGCGGAACACTGAAGCTTTCTTT. Translation gives CSVEVIRGSVRNTEAFF.

The chain combines TRBV2 with TRBJ2-3; D is perhaps TRBD2 (7 bases). V shed 7 bases and J shed 2 bases, with 19 bases lying between them. Germline CDR1 reads SNHLY; CDR2 reads FYNNEI. This CDR3 comprises 16 residues. The CDR3 region is CASTLSGGGATDTQYF. The CDR3 DNA reads TGTGCCAGCACCCTCTCCGGTGGGGGGGCCACAGATACGCAGTATTTT.

The chain employs TRBV2 and TRBJ1-6, with TRBD1 matching over 10 bases. Germline-derived CDR1 and CDR2 are SNHLY and FYNNEI. This CDR3 has 15 residues. Trimming took 5 bases from V and 8 from J; bases not matched to a gene: 6. The DNA for the CDR3 is TGTGCCAGCAGTTCCCTGGGGACAGGGGATTCACCCCTCCACTTT. Its protein product is CASSSLGTGDSPLHF.

V is TRBV2 and J is TRBJ2-7; a weak D match, TRBD2 (5 bases). V was pared by 7 bases and J by 3 bases, with 19 bases between. The CDR3 extends over 15 amino acids. Germline CDR1 is SNHLY and CDR2 is FYNNEI. The CDR3: CASTPGRVDYYEQYF. CDR3 nucleotides: TGTGCCAGCACCCCTGGAAGGGTAGACTACTACGAGCAGTACTTC.

This clone is a singleton in its sample. The chain carries TRBV6-5 and TRBJ2-5; 9 positions agree with TRBD2. The CDR3 is made up of 16 amino acids. With V trimmed by 4 bases and J by 2 bases, 8 bases remained unmatched. Germline assignment: CDR1 MNHEY and CDR2 SVGAGI. The CDR3 is CASSSIAGVVQETQYF. The DNA for the CDR3 is TGTGCCAGCAGTTCCATAGCGGGAGTAGTACAAGAGACCCAGTACTTC.

This clone is a singleton in its sample. The chain carries TRBV7-2 and TRBJ2-1; TRBD1 matches 10 bases. J gave up 5 bases and V 5 bases, and 6 bases lay outside the gene matches. The CDR3 covers 15 residues. Germline CDR1 SGHTA, CDR2 FQGNSA. The CDR3 sequence: CASSQPGTGDNEQFF. In DNA form, the CDR3 reads TGTGCCAGCAGCCAGCCCGGGACAGGGGACAATGAGCAGTTCTTC.

In its sample, this clone was seen a few times. This chain uses TRBV28 with TRBJ1-5; possible D gene TRBD1, 5 bases. This CDR3 region has 16 residues. CDR1 is MDHEN and CDR2 is SYDVKM in the germline V gene. V was clipped by 6 bases and J by 0 bases, with 15 bases between them. The CDR3 DNA sequence: TGTGCCAGCAGCTCCTTGGGACTCTATAGCAATCAGCCCCAGCATTTT. It specifies CASSSLGLYSNQPQHF.

The rearrangement links TRBV7-2 to TRBJ1-4; D perhaps matches TRBD1 (6 bases). V was pared by 2 bases and J by 8 bases, with 15 bases between. This CDR3 spans 15 amino acids. Germline CDR1 reads SGHTA; CDR2 reads FQGNSA. The CDR3 loop is CASSLLGGGQEKLFF. The CDR3 region has the DNA TGTGCCAGCAGCTTATTAGGGGGGGGCCAGGAAAAACTGTTTTTT.